These 15 T cell receptor beta chains share one sample of origin, sequenced in a study of response to subunit inactivated influenza vaccine. TCRdb called the RT-PCR reads again in MiXCR, with one record for every CDR3 protein. Counted here are roughly 500,000 distinct CDR3 sequences, roughly 25% occurring once; the ten biggest clones make up 2.5% to 3%. These sequences were also reported in another study, on T cells expressing NK-cell markers. From that paper: In generating TCR beta cDNA, 5'RACE template switching with UMIs was used.

The sample was CD4+ T cells sorted from PBMCs, taken 12 days after vaccination. These receptors were obtained from a man in his forties or fifties who received an inactivated influenza vaccine.

The V gene is TRBV20-1, the J gene TRBJ2-7; 7 bases align to TRBD1. This CDR3 has 13 residues. The J segment lost 1 base and the V segment lost 3 bases, leaving 3 bases of the junction unmatched. CDR1 and CDR2 from the germline V gene are DFQATT and SNEGSKA (reference sequence). CDR3 DNA: TGCAGTGCTAGGTCACAGGGGTCCTACGAGCAGTACTTC. Translated: CSARSQGSYEQYF.

This clonotype was seen a few times. The gene calls are TRBV7-2 and TRBJ2-3, with 9 bases aligning to TRBD2. The CDR3 length is 16 residues. Germline V CDR1 and CDR2: SGHTA, FQGNSA. V was clipped by 5 bases and J by 6 bases; unmatched bases: 12. This CDR3 is CASSAGGTHQGDTQYF. The CDR3 region has the DNA TGTGCCAGCAGCGCGGGGGGGACCCACCAGGGGGATACGCAGTATTTT.

The rearrangement joins TRBV2 to TRBJ2-3, with D uncertain. This CDR3 has 16 residues. Trimming took off 4 bases at V and 0 bases at J, with 14 bases between the two ends. Germline loops: CDR1 SNHLY, CDR2 FYNNEI. CDR3 amino acids: CASSGIGLSSTDTQYF. For the CDR3, the DNA is TGTGCCAGCAGTGGAATCGGGCTATCTAGCACAGATACGCAGTATTTT.

This clonotype was observed a handful of times. This sequence joins TRBV6-1 and TRBJ2-1; 8 nucleotides agree with TRBD2. The V segment lost 6 bases and the J segment 5 bases; nucleotides outside the gene matches: 6. The V gene's germline CDR1 is MNHNS and CDR2 SASEGT. This CDR3 has 14 residues. CDR3 region: CASRAGGPNNEQFF. The CDR3 DNA reads TGTGCCAGCAGGGCGGGAGGTCCGAACAATGAGCAGTTCTTC.

This chain links TRBV20-1 with TRBJ2-3; 7 nucleotides agree with TRBD1. Germline CDR1 is DFQATT and CDR2 is SNEGSKA (reference sequence). With 5 bases clipped from V and 6 bases from J, the junction kept 8 bases outside the gene matches. The length of the CDR3 is 13 residues. In nucleotides, the CDR3 is TGCAGTGCTCCACAGGGGAGACTGGATACGCAGTATTTT. Residues: CSAPQGRLDTQYF.

The table lists this clonotype with a few counts. The chain uses TRBV5-6 and TRBJ2-1; 7 nucleotides agree with TRBD2. The CDR3 loop spans 16 amino acids. J gave up 8 bases and V 0 bases, and 11 bases lay outside the gene matches. Germline V gene lookup returns CDR1 SGHDT and CDR2 YYEEEE. CDR3 residues: CASSLGWTRWAHEQFF. In nucleotides, the CDR3 is TGTGCCAGCAGCTTGGGATGGACTAGATGGGCCCATGAGCAGTTCTTC.

The chain uses TRBV29-1 and TRBJ2-2; 8 nucleotides agree with TRBD1. CDR1 and CDR2 (germline): SQVTM, ANQGSEA. The V and J ends lost 6 bases and 2 bases, in that order; junction bases with no gene match: 5. This CDR3 spans 14 amino acids. CDR3 in DNA: TGCAGCGTCCGCAGGGGGCCCAACACCGGGGAGCTGTTTTTT. The encoded protein is CSVRRGPNTGELFF.

This clonotype came up many times. The chain joins TRBV6-1 to TRBJ2-7; 10 nucleotides line up with TRBD2. The junction had 1 base not matched to a gene; V was cut back by 5 bases and J by 0 bases. The germline V gene encodes CDR1 MNHNS and CDR2 SASEGT. The CDR3 totals 14 residues. CDR3 sequence: CASSLAGDSYEQYF. CDR3 coding DNA: TGTGCCAGCAGTCTAGCGGGGGACTCCTACGAGCAGTACTTC.

This chain links TRBV6-1 with TRBJ1-5, with a possible D match to TRBD1 (5 bases). Trimming took off 6 bases at V and 3 bases at J, with 12 bases between the two ends. Germline V gives CDR1 MNHNS, CDR2 SASEGT. The CDR3 is made up of 14 amino acids. The CDR3 nucleotides read TGTGCCAGCAGGCTTCAGGGAACCAATCAGCCCCAGCATTTT. Its translation is CASRLQGTNQPQHF.

The V gene is TRBV2, the J gene TRBJ1-5; D unresolved. The CDR3 sequence is 14 residues long. Germline CDR1 and CDR2: SNHLY and FYNNEI. V was shortened by 4 bases and J by 2 bases, with 9 bases between the two germline ends. CDR3 in DNA: TGTGCCAGCAGTGGTTACGTCGGCAATCAGCCCCAGCATTTT. Protein product: CASSGYVGNQPQHF.

This clonotype was seen more than once but under ten times. One junction end disagrees with the germline gene, perhaps due to a read error. The DNA of the CDR3 is TGTGCCAGCAGCGCACTTGACGCCAGCCTCCGATTC. Amino acids: CASSALDASLRF. V gene TRBV11-2 combines with J gene TRBJ2-7; D unresolved. The germline V gene encodes CDR1 SGHAT and CDR2 FQNNGV. The CDR3 has 12 amino acids.

This clonotype has a handful of counts. The J gene is TRBJ2-1, the V gene TRBV3-1; 10 bases are shared with TRBD1. CDR1 LGHDT and CDR2 YNNKEL come from the germline V gene (reference sequence). The CDR3 runs to 14 residues. Trimming removed 5 bases from V and 8 bases from J; junction bases left unmatched: 6. The CDR3 region is CASSSRQGAYEQFF. The CDR3 DNA reads TGTGCCAGCAGCTCGCGACAGGGGGCCTATGAGCAGTTCTTC.

This chain joins TRBV28 and TRBJ1-3; the D is unclear. Germline assignment: CDR1 MDHEN and CDR2 SYDVKM. The CDR3 is made up of 15 amino acids. V lost 9 bases, J lost 4 bases, and 19 bases lay in between. CDR3 sequence reads: CASIKGVVGGNTIYF. The CDR3 DNA follows: TGTGCCAGTATCAAGGGAGTGGTTGGCGGAAACACCATATATTTT.

This chain joins TRBV11-2 and TRBJ2-3; D unclear. This CDR3 contains 17 residues. The V end was cut by 1 base, the J end by 2 bases, with 16 bases between. CDR1 is SGHAT and CDR2 is FQNNGV in the germline V gene. The CDR3 DNA is TGTGCCAGCAGCTTAGGTTTGGGCGGACGTGCCACAGATACGCAGTATTTT. Amino acid sequence: CASSLGLGGRATDTQYF.

This clonotype showed up just a few times. The rearrangement uses TRBV29-1 and TRBJ1-5, with a possible D match to TRBD1 (5 bases). This CDR3 region has 12 residues. CDR1 and CDR2 from the germline V gene are SQVTM and ANQGSEA. The CDR3 reads CSAGYSNQPQHF. In DNA form, the CDR3 reads TGCAGTGCAGGGTATAGCAATCAGCCCCAGCATTTT.